The next 17 T cell receptor beta chains were all read from a single sample in a study of blood T cell repertoires in COVID-19. Assay: immunoSEQ multiplex PCR; the TCRdb copy retains only in-frame clones and omits some. The data contain around 110,000 clones, around nine tenths of them seen just once; the ten biggest clones take up around 1.3%. Sequenced input: peripheral blood. Every receptor here comes from a woman in her thirties with acute or convalescent COVID-19.

The chain is built from TRBV7-2 and TRBJ1-5, with D unclear. Germline loops: CDR1 SGHTA, CDR2 FQGNSA. The CDR3 extends over 15 amino acids. Trimming took 5 bases from V and 4 from J, leaving 15 bases between them. The CDR3 nucleotides read TGTGCCAGCAGCCCAAACTTGTACCCGAATCAGCCCCAGCATTTT. This codes for CASSPNLYPNQPQHF. Full variable domain (outside the CDR3, taken from reference TRBV7-2 and TRBJ1-5): GAGVSQSPSNKVTEKGKDVELRCDPISGHTALYWYRQSLGQGLEFLIYFQGNSAPDKSGLPSDRFSAERTGGSVSTLTIQRTQQEDSAVYLCASSPNLYPNQPQHFGDGTRLSIL.

The chain is built from TRBV7-6 and TRBJ2-4; TRBD2 aligns across 8 bases. The CDR3 has 16 residues. Germline assignment: CDR1 SGHVS and CDR2 FNYEAQ. With 1 base clipped from V and 2 bases from J, the junction kept 4 bases outside the gene matches. In DNA, the CDR3 is TGTGCCAGCAGCTTAGTACGGGGGGGATCCAAAAACATTCAGTACTTC. Translation gives CASSLVRGGSKNIQYF.

The chain uses TRBV4-3 and TRBJ1-2, with D possibly matching TRBD1 (6 bases). The V and J ends lost 2 bases and 4 bases respectively, with 17 bases between them. Germline-derived CDR1 and CDR2 are LGHNA and YSLEER. The CDR3 is 16 amino acids. In DNA, the CDR3 is TGCGCCAGCAGCCAATGGGACAACGCTAAATCCTATGGCTACACCTTC. Translated: CASSQWDNAKSYGYTF.

The chain is built from TRBV5-4 and TRBJ1-2; possible D gene TRBD1, 6 bases. Looked up from germline, CDR1 is SGHNT and CDR2 is YYREEE (reference sequence). Trimming took off 4 bases at V and 10 bases at J, with 17 bases between the two ends. CDR3 length: 13 amino acids. This chain's CDR3 is CASSPGTTDDYTF. The CDR3 bases are TGTGCCAGCAGCCCAGGGACAACCGATGACTACACCTTC. Full variable domain (missing parts from reference TRBV5-4 and TRBJ1-2): ETGVTQSPTHLIKTRGQQVTLRCSSQSGHNTVSWYQQALGQGPQFIFQYYREEENGRGNFPPRFSGLQFPNYSSELNVNALELDDSALYLCASSPGTTDDYTFGSGTRLTVV.

This chain links TRBV19 with TRBJ1-2, with D possibly matching TRBD1 (6 bases). Trimming took off 4 bases at V and 5 bases at J, with 29 bases between the two ends. The V gene's germline CDR1 is LNHDA and CDR2 SQIVND (reference sequence). The CDR3 totals 19 residues. The chain's CDR3 is CASSTAPHQGRQNHYGYTF. CDR3 DNA: TGTGCCAGTAGTACCGCCCCCCATCAGGGGCGGCAGAACCATTATGGCTACACCTTC.

This chain connects TRBV5-1 to TRBJ1-1; a weak D match, TRBD1 (6 bases). Per the germline V gene, CDR1 is SGHRS and CDR2 is YFSETQ. Trimming stripped 2 bases from V and 0 bases from J, with 14 bases between. The CDR3 runs to 16 residues. The CDR3 reads CASSLRSDRMNTEAFF. DNA for the CDR3: TGCGCCAGCAGCTTACGGTCCGACAGGATGAACACTGAAGCTTTCTTT.

The chain has TRBV9 and TRBJ1-2, with 7 positions matching TRBD1. V lost 4 bases and J lost 6; bases outside the gene matches: 15. The CDR3 sequence is 16 residues long. Germline assignment: CDR1 SGDLS and CDR2 YYNGEE. The CDR3 reads CASSSRQSRDSNGYTF. The CDR3 coding sequence is TGTGCCAGCAGCTCACGACAAAGTAGGGACAGCAATGGCTACACCTTC.

The genes are TRBV7-6 and TRBJ2-7; TRBD1 matches 8 bases. The CDR3 runs 15 residues. Germline assignment: CDR1 SGHVS and CDR2 FNYEAQ. V shed 4 bases, J shed 5 bases, and the junction held 10 bases outside the gene matches. This chain's CDR3 is CASSSYPGQENEQYF. The CDR3 DNA follows: TGTGCCAGCAGCTCCTATCCGGGACAGGAGAACGAGCAGTACTTC.

The genes are TRBV4-1 and TRBJ1-1; D is uncertain. V lost 5 bases and J 8 bases, leaving 6 bases between the germline ends. The CDR3 is made up of 10 amino acids. Germline values: CDR1 MGHRA, CDR2 YSYEKL. For the CDR3, the DNA is TGCGCCAGCAGCGGCAGAGAAGCTTTCTTT. Translation: CASSGREAFF.

This chain links TRBV7-2 with TRBJ1-2; D perhaps matches TRBD1 (5 bases). Trimming took off 6 bases at V and 0 bases at J, with 11 bases between the two ends. Looked up from germline, CDR1 is SGHTA and CDR2 is FQGNSA. CDR3 length: 14 residues. The CDR3 spells CASRMGGANYGYTF. DNA for the CDR3: TGTGCCAGCAGGATGGGGGGAGCTAACTATGGCTACACCTTC.

This chain uses TRBV10-3 with TRBJ2-1; TRBD1 might be the D (6 bases). V was pared by 2 bases and J by 2 bases, with 10 bases between. This CDR3 region has 15 residues. Germline CDR1 is ENHRY and CDR2 is SYGVKD. Here the CDR3 DNA reads TGTGCCATCAGTGAGACCGGGACACCCTACAATGAGCAGTTCTTC. Protein product: CAISETGTPYNEQFF.

Only one count was recorded for this clone. The rearrangement joins TRBV4-1 to TRBJ2-3; TRBD2 matches 14 bases. The CDR3 covers 15 residues. V dropped 3 bases and J dropped 8; count of bases not matched to a gene: 4. The germline gives CDR1 MGHRA, CDR2 YSYEKL. This CDR3 is CASSQRTSGGSTQYF. CDR3 coding DNA: TGCGCCAGCAGCCAGAGGACTAGCGGGGGGAGTACGCAGTATTTT.

V usage is TRBV24-1 and J usage is TRBJ2-1; TRBD2 matches at 9 bases. Germline lookup yields CDR1 KGHDR and CDR2 SFDVKD. The CDR3 is made up of 16 amino acids. The V segment lost 1 base and the J segment 4 bases; nucleotides outside the gene matches: 4. CDR3 sequence (DNA): TGTGCCACCAGTGATTTTTCTAGCGGGAAATACAATGAGCAGTTCTTC. It codes for CATSDFSSGKYNEQFF.

The chain has TRBV3-1 (or the pseudogene TRBV3-2) and TRBJ1-3; D ambiguous. The V gene's germline CDR1 is LGHDT and CDR2 YNNKEL (reference sequence). The CDR3 extends over 16 amino acids. V gave up 1 base and J gave up 0 bases, with 10 bases separating them. The CDR3 sequence: CASSQGSAASGNTIYF. Here the CDR3 DNA reads TGTGCCAGCAGCCAAGGATCGGCGGCCTCTGGAAACACCATATATTTT.

The chain has TRBV7-6 and TRBJ1-2; 8 bases are shared with TRBD1. The CDR3 consists of 15 residues. J gave up 7 bases and V 1 base, and 8 bases lay outside the gene matches. Germline V gene data show CDR1 as SGHVS and CDR2 as FNYEAQ. The CDR3 DNA follows: TGTGCCAGCAGCTTAGTCCCCGGGCAGGGGGCTGGCTACACCTTC. Encoded protein: CASSLVPGQGAGYTF.

The CDR3 bases are TGTGCCAGCAGTTGGGACAGGGGGGGTACTAATGAAAAACTGTTTTTT. Its translation is CASSWDRGGTNEKLFF. This chain connects TRBV2 to TRBJ1-4; 11 nucleotides align to TRBD1. V trimming: 5 bases; J trimming: 2 bases; junction bases outside the gene matches: 4. CDR1 and CDR2 from the germline V gene are SNHLY and FYNNEI. The CDR3 runs 16 residues.

The CDR3 region has the DNA TGTGCCAGCAGCGTAGAGGGGGGGCCCTCTGGGGCCAACGTCCTGACTTTC. Translation: CASSVEGGPSGANVLTF. The rearrangement joins TRBV9 to TRBJ2-6, with a tentative D call TRBD2 (7 bases). The CDR3 is made up of 17 amino acids. The germline CDR1 and CDR2 sequences are SGDLS and YYNGEE. V shed 0 bases and J shed 0 bases, with 10 bases lying between them.